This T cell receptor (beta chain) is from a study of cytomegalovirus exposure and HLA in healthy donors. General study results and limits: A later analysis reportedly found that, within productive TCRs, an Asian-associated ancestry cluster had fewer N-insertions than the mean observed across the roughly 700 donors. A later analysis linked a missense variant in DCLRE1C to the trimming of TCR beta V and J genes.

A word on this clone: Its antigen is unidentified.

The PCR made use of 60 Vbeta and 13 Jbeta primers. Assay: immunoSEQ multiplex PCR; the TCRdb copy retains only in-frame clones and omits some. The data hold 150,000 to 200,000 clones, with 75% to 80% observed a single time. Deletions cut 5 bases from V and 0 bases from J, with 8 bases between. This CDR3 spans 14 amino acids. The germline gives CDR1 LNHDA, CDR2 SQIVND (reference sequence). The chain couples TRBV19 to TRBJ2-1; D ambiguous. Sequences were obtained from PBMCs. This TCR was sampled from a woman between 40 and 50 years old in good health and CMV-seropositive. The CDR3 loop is CASSRTSSYNEQFF. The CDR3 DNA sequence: TGTGCCAGTAGTCGAACGAGCTCCTACAATGAGCAGTTCTTC.